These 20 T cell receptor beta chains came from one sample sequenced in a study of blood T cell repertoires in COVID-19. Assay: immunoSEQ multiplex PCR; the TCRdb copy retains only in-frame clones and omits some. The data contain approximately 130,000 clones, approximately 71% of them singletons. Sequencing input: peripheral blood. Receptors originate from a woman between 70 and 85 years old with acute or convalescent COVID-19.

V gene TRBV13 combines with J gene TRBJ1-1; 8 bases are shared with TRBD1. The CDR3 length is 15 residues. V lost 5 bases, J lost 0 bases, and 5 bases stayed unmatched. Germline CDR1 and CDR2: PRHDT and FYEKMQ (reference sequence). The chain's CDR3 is CASSNWTGLNTEAFF. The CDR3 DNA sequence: TGTGCCAGCAGCAACTGGACAGGGTTGAACACTGAAGCTTTCTTT.

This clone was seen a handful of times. The DNA of the CDR3 is TGTGCCAGCAGTCAAGAGACTAGCGGGCCGTATGAGCAGTTCTTC. It specifies CASSQETSGPYEQFF. The V and J genes are TRBV6-4 and TRBJ2-1, with 10 bases identical to TRBD2. The CDR3 runs to 15 residues. Germline assignment: CDR1 MRHNA and CDR2 SNTAGT. V trimming: 5 bases; J trimming: 8 bases; junction bases outside the gene matches: 9.

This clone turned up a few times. CDR3 coding DNA: TGTGCCAGCAGCCCGGGACAGGGGGCGCAGGATACGCAGTATTTT. It translates to CASSPGQGAQDTQYF. This chain joins TRBV3-1 (or the pseudogene TRBV3-2) and TRBJ2-3; 12 nucleotides agree with TRBD1. Germline CDR1 is LGHDT and CDR2 is YNNKEL (reference sequence). The CDR3 length is 15 residues. Unmatched junction bases numbered 5, after V lost 4 bases and J lost 6 bases.

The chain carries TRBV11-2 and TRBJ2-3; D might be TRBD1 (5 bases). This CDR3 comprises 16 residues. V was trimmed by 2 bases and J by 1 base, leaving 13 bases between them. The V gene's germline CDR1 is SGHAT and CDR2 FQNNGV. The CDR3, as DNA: TGTGCCAGCAGCTTATTTCAGGGTTGGGGCACAGATACGCAGTATTTT. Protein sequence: CASSLFQGWGTDTQYF.

The CDR3 DNA is TGTGCCAGCAGTTTCGGACTATCGAAAGATACGCAGTATTTT. This sequence encodes CASSFGLSKDTQYF. V usage is TRBV28 and J usage is TRBJ2-3; possible D gene TRBD2, 6 bases. Germline CDR1 is MDHEN and CDR2 is SYDVKM. V lost 3 bases to trimming and J lost 5 bases, with 12 bases between them. This CDR3 is 14 amino acids long.

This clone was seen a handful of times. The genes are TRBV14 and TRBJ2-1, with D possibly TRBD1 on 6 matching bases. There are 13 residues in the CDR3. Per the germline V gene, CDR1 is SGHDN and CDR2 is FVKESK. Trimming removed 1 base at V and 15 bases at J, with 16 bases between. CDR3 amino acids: CASSQVTRGAPFF. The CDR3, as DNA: TGTGCCAGCAGCCAAGTTACCAGGGGTGCTCCGTTCTTC.

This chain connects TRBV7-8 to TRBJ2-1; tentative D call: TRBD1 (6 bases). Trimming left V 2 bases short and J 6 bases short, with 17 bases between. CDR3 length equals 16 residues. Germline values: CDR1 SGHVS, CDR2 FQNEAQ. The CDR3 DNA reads TGTGCCAGCAGCTTACAGGGGTTAACTCGACCCAATGAGCAGTTCTTC. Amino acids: CASSLQGLTRPNEQFF.

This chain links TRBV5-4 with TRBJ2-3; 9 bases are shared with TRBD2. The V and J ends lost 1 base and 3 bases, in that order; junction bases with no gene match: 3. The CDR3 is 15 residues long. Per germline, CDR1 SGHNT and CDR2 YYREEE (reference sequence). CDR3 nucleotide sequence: TGTGCCAGCAGCTTGTCTAGCGGGGCAACAGATACGCAGTATTTT. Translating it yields CASSLSSGATDTQYF. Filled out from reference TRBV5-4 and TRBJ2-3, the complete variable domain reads ETGVTQSPTHLIKTRGQQVTLRCSSQSGHNTVSWYQQALGQGPQFIFQYYREEENGRGNFPPRFSGLQFPNYSSELNVNALELDDSALYLCASSLSSGATDTQYFGPGTRLTVL.

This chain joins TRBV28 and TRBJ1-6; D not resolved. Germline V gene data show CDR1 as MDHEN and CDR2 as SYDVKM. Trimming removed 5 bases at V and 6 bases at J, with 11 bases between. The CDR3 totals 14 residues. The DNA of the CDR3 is TGTGCCAGCAGTCCCGCGGTCCCTAATTCACCCCTCCACTTT. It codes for CASSPAVPNSPLHF.

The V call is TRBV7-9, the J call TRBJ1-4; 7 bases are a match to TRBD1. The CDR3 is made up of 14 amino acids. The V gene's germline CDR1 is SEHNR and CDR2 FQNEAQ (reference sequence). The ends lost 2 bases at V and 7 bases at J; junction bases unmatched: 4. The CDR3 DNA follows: TGTGCCAGCAGCTTATCCCACAGGGGTGAAAAACTGTTTTTT. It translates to CASSLSHRGEKLFF.

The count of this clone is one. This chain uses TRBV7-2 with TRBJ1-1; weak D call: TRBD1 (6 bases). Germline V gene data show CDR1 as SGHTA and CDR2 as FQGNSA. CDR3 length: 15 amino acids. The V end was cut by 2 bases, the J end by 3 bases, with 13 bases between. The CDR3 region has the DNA TGTGCCAGCAGCTTAAGAGGGGGTAGGGACACTGAAGCTTTCTTT. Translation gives CASSLRGGRDTEAFF.

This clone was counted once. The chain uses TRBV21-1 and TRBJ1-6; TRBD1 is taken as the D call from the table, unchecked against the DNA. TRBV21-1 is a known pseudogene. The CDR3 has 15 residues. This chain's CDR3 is CASSPTRGYNSPLHF. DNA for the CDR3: TGTGCCAGCAGCCCCACCAGGGGCTATAATTCACCCCTCCACTTT.

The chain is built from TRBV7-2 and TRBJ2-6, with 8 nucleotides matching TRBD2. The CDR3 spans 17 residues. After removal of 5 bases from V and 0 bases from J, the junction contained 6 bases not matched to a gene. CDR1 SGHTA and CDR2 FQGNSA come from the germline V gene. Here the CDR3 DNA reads TGTGCCAGCAGCGCGGGGGGACACTTCTCTGGGGCCAACGTCCTGACTTTC. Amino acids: CASSAGGHFSGANVLTF.

The DNA for the CDR3 is TGTGCCAGCAGCCAAGGAGGGCGCACTGAAGCTTTCTTT. This encodes CASSQGGRTEAFF. The chain employs TRBV3-1 (or the pseudogene TRBV3-2) and TRBJ1-1; D is unclear. CDR3 size: 13 residues. Per germline, CDR1 LGHDT and CDR2 YNNKEL (reference sequence). V was clipped by 1 base and J by 4 bases, with 7 bases between them.

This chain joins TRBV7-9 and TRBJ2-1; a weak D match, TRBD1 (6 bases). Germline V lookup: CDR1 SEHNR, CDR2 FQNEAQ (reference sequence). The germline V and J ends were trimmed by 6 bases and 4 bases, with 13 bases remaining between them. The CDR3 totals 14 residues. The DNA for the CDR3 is TGTGCCAGCAGTCTTGAGGGGGATTACAATGAGCAGTTCTTC. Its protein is CASSLEGDYNEQFF.

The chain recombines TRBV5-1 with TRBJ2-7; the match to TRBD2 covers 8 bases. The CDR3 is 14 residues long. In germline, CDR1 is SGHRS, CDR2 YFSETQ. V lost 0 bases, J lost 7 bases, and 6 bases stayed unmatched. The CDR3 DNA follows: TGCGCCAGCAGCTTGGATGCGGGGGGATGGGAGCAGTACTTC. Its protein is CASSLDAGGWEQYF.

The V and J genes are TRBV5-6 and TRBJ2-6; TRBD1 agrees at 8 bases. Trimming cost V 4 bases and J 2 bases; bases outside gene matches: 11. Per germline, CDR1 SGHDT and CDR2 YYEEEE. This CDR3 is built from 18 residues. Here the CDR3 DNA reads TGTGCCAGCAGCCGCCCGGGGACAGGTCTCGCTGGGGCCAACGTCCTGACTTTC. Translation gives CASSRPGTGLAGANVLTF.

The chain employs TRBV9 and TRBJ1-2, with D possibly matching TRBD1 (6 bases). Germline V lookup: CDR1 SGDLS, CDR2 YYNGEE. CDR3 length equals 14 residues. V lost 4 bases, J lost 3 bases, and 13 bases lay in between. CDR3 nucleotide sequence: TGTGCCAGCAGCCCCCAGGGACACGACTATGGCTACACCTTC. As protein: CASSPQGHDYGYTF. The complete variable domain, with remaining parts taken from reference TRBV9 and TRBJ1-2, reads DSGVTQTPKHLITATGQRVTLRCSPRSGDLSVYWYQQSLDQGLQFLIQYYNGEERAKGNILERFSAQQFPDLHSELNLSSLELGDSALYFCASSPQGHDYGYTFGSGTRLTVV.

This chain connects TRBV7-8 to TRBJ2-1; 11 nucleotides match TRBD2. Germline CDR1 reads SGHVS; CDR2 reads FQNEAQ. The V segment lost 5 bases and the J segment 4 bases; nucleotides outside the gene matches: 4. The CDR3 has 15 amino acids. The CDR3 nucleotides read TGTGCCAGCAGCCCTAGCGGGGGGCTATACAATGAGCAGTTCTTC. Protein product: CASSPSGGLYNEQFF.

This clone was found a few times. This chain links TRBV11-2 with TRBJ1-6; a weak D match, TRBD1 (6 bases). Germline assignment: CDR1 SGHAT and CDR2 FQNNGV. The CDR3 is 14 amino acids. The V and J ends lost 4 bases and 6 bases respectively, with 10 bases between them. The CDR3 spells CASSYREANSPLHF. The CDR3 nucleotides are TGTGCCAGCAGCTACAGGGAAGCTAATTCACCCCTCCACTTT.